The 2 T cell receptor beta chains below were found in one sample sequenced in a study of blood T cell repertoires in COVID-19 (TCRdb year 2020). Library preparation was by the immunoSEQ multiplex PCR assay. Imported from immuneACCESS, the table was reduced by TCRdb to in-frame sequences with V and J called. These copies leave out some clones; in studies compared against another copy, an unresolved V gene accounts for under half, and the cause of the remainder is not known. The sample yields under 300,000 clones; about 90% were counted once. 1.2% of the sample lies in the top ten. The sample taken for sequencing was PBMCs or T cells enriched from blood (not recorded which). Receptors originate from a human donor in a cohort exposed to, infected with or recovered from COVID-19 (not recorded which). The donor label of this sample is uncertain.

This rearrangement joins TRBV11-2 to TRBJ1-5; unclear D gene. The CDR3 has 14 residues. Trimming left V 0 bases short and J 7 bases short, with 10 bases between. Germline V gene lookup returns CDR1 SGHAT and CDR2 FQNNGV. CDR3 nucleotides: TGTGCCAGCAGCTTAGATGATCCGGGACAGCCCCAGCATTTT. This gives the protein CASSLDDPGQPQHF.

The gene calls are TRBV15 and TRBJ2-5; TRBD2 might be the D (5 bases). V was trimmed by 3 bases and J by 5 bases, leaving 13 bases between them. CDR3 size: 14 residues. The germline CDR1 and CDR2 sequences are LNHNV and YYDKDF (reference sequence). This CDR3 reads CATSRDPPGETQYF. DNA of the CDR3: TGTGCCACCAGCAGGGACCCCCCGGGGGAGACCCAGTACTTC.